The T cell receptor (beta chain) under discussion was sequenced for a study of Ad26.COV2.S vaccination and SARS-CoV-2 variants. On the study more broadly: Once, or twice with 56 days between doses, Ad26.COV2.S was given intramuscularly.

This clone was seen only once. Treatment noted: 19 received Ad26.COV2.S at low or high dose, single or two shots; about five received placebo; per-sample allocation not given. Repertoires come from day 63 after the first vaccine or placebo injection. Trimming stripped 0 bases from V and 8 bases from J, with 13 bases between. The CDR3 covers 15 residues. Germline CDR1 is MNHNS and CDR2 is SASEGT. The repertoire was sequenced with immunoSEQ multiplex PCR; TCRdb's copy has only in-frame clones and lacks some. This sample yields hundreds of thousands of clones, of which around 86% are seen a single time; 3.4% belongs to the top ten.

The starting material was peripheral blood, obtained in a trial of Ad26.COV2.S vaccine versus placebo. The receptor's source is a person aged 18-65 years who received the Ad26.COV2.S COVID-19 vaccine or a placebo. V is TRBV6-1 and J is TRBJ1-4; D perhaps matches TRBD1 (5 bases). Here the CDR3 reads CASSEAGGDGEKLFF. The CDR3 region has the DNA TGTGCCAGCAGTGAAGCGGGGGGGGACGGAGAAAAACTGTTTTTT.